This T cell receptor beta chain was found in a study of blood T cell repertoires in COVID-19. Turning to the study itself: Material from acute and convalescent COVID-19 was sourced from the United States, Italy and Spain. PBMCs, B-cell-depleted T cells, or T cells provided the cDNA or gDNA that made up the material.

Germline-derived CDR1 and CDR2 are MRHNA and SNTAGT. This CDR3 comprises 16 residues. The trim removed 0 bases at V and 3 bases at J, leaving 0 bases unmatched. Per the original data handling: Cell counts per sample came from amplifying reference gene primers. Clones were read by immunoSEQ multiplex PCR, and TCRdb kept only the in-frame ones, dropping some. That table gives V, J and clone size, and the DNA gave D and trimming. The sample has around 60,000 clones; approximately 80% are singletons. V and J are TRBV6-4 and TRBJ2-1; 12 nucleotides agree with TRBD2. Sequencing was done on a sample of peripheral blood. This clonotype was sampled from a man in his 70s with acute or convalescent COVID-19. CDR3 sequence: CASSDSGLAGYNEQFF. The CDR3 DNA reads as TGTGCCAGCAGTGACTCGGGACTAGCGGGCTACAATGAGCAGTTCTTC.